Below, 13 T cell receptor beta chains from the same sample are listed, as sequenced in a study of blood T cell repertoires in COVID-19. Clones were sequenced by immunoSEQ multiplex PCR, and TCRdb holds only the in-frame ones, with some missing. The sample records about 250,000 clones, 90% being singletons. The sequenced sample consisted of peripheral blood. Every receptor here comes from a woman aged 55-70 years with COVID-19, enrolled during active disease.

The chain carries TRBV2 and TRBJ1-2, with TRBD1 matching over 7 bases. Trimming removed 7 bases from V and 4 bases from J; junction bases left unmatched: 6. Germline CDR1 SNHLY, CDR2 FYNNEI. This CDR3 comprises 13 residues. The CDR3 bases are TGTGCCAGCACCCAGGGGGAGTTCTATGGCTACACCTTC. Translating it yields CASTQGEFYGYTF.

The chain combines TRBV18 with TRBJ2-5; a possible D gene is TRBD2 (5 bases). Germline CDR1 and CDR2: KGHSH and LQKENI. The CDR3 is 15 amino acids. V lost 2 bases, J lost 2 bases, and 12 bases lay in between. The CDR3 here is CASSPKAETQETQYF. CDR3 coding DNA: TGTGCCAGCTCACCAAAAGCGGAGACTCAAGAGACCCAGTACTTC.

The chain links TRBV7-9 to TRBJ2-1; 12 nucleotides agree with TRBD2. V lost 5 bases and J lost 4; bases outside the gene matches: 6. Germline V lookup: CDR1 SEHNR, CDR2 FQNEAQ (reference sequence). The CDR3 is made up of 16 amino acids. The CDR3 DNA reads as TGTGCCAGCAGCCTACGGACTAGCGGGGATTACAATGAGCAGTTCTTC. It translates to CASSLRTSGDYNEQFF.

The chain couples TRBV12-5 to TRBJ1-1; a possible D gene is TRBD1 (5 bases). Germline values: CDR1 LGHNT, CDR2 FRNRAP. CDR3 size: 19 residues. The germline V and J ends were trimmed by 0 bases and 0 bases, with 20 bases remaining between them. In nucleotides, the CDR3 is TGTGCTAGTGGTTTGGTACGGGGGTTACGGGGAACGATGAACACTGAAGCTTTCTTT. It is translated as CASGLVRGLRGTMNTEAFF.

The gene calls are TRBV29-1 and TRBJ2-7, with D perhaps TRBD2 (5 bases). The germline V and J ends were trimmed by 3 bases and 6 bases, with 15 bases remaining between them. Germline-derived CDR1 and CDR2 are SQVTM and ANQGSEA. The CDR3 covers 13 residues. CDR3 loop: CSVERAGLGEQYF. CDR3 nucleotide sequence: TGCAGCGTTGAGAGGGCAGGACTGGGCGAGCAGTACTTC.

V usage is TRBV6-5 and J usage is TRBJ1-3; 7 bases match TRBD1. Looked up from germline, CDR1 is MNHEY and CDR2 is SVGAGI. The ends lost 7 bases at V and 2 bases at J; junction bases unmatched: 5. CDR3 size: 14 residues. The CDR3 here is CASKFDRAGNTIYF. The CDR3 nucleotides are TGTGCCAGCAAATTCGACAGGGCTGGAAACACCATATATTTT.

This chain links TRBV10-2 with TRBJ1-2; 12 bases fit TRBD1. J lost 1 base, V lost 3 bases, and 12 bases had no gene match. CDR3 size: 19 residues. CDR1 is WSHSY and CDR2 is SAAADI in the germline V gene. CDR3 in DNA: TGCGCCAGCAGTGAACGGGGACAGGGGGCTATTCTGGTTAACTATGGCTACACCTTC. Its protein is CASSERGQGAILVNYGYTF.

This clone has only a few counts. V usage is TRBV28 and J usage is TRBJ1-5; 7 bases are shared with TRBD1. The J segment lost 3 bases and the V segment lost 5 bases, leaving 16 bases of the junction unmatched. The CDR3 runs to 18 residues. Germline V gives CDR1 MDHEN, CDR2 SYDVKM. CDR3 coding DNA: TGTGCCAGCAGTCCTCCAACAGGGGCACCCGGATACAATCAGCCCCAGCATTTT. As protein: CASSPPTGAPGYNQPQHF.

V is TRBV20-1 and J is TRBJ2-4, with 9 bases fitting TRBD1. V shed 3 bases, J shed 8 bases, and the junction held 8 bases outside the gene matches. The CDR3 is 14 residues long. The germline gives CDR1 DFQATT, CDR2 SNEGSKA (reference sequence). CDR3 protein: CSASSRDRVDIQYF. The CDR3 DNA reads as TGCAGTGCTAGTAGCCGGGACAGGGTGGACATTCAGTACTTC.

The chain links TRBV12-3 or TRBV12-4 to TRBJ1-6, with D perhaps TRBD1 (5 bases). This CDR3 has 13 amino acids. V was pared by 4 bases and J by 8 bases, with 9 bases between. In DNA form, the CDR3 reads TGTGCCAGCAGTTCCCAGGGTTATTCACCCCTCCACTTT. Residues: CASSSQGYSPLHF.

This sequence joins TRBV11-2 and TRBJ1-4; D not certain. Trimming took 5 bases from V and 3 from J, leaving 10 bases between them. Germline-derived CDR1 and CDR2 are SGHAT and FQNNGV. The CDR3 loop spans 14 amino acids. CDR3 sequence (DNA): TGTGCCAGCAGCCTTGGGCTGGCTAATGAAAAACTGTTTTTT. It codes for CASSLGLANEKLFF.

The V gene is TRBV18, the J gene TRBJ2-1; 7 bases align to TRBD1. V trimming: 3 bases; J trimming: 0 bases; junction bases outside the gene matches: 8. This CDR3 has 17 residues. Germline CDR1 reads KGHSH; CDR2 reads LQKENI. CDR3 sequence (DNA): TGTGCCAGCTCACCGCCGACAGGGAACGGCTCCTACAATGAGCAGTTCTTC. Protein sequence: CASSPPTGNGSYNEQFF. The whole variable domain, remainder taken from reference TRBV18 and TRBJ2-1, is NAGVMQNPRHLVRRRGQEARLRCSPMKGHSHVYWYRQLPEEGLKFMVYLQKENIIDESGMPKERFSAEFPKEGPSILRIQQVVRGDSAAYFCASSPPTGNGSYNEQFFGPGTRLTVL.

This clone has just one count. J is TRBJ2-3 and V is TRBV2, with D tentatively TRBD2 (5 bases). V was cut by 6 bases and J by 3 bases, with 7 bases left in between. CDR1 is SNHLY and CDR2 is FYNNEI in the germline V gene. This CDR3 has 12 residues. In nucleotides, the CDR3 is TGTGCCAGCAGCCCGGGGACAGATACGCAGTATTTT. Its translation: CASSPGTDTQYF.